This T cell receptor beta chain was identified in a study of blood T cell repertoires in COVID-19 (dated by TCRdb to about 2020). In the study overall: Samples covering the acute and convalescent phases of COVID-19 were provided by collaborators in the United States, Italy and Spain. The prospective study material was composed of cDNA or gDNA derived from T cells, B-cell-depleted T cells, or PBMCs. A freely available public database, intended as a resource for researchers studying the immune response to SARS-CoV-2, is where the repertoires were released. Samples came from the ongoing ImmuneRACE study (first 160 participants) plus 1,254 subjects from 6 global collaborators. HLA class I and class II types, where available, came from metadata supplied by the sample provider rather than from assay-based typing. Subjects who had been exposed to COVID-19, were actively infected with it, or had recovered from it provided the deeply sampled blood TCRbeta repertoires that made up the dataset. Sample metadata almost always included a de-identified subject ID, COVID-19 status, age in years and sex. What the work shows at the level of the full study, not this receptor alone: Clinical and demographic metadata were provided uncurated, with the amount varying by source and participant.

With regard to this clone: Its antigen is unknown. No much larger clonotype is one base removed from it; base qualities were not supplied.

TCRbeta CDR3 regions were amplified from genomic DNA using the immunoSEQ Assay, a bias-controlled multiplex PCR. The study's own analysis went as follows. Within the assay, amplification of reference gene primers was used to estimate how many nucleated cells each sample contained. To quantify the absolute abundance of each unique TCRbeta CDR3 rearrangement, sequence reads were collapsed and filtered. Productive Simpson clonality was computed per sample as the square root of Simpson's diversity index over productive rearrangements. TCRdb took this table from immuneACCESS and kept in-frame rearrangements with V and J called. Such tables lack part of the clones; where checked against another copy, unresolved V genes explain under half of the gap, and the rest is unexplained. V and J calls and clone size are given by that table; D and trimming were obtained from the DNA. Within this sample are around 160,000 clones, with around 80% of them counted one time only. The ten largest account for 12% to 15% of the sample.

The germline V gene (reference sequence) gives CDR1 as GTSNPN and CDR2 as SVGIG. There are 13 amino acids in the CDR3, from cysteine to phenylalanine inclusive. The only DNA kept is the CDR3, 39 bases in frame from the first base. Deletion took 2 bases off V and 6 bases off J, with a span of 11 bases between the germline ends. Whole blood was collected in K2EDTA tubes by collaborating institutions according to the institutions' own protocols. For TCRbeta analysis, collaborator samples were shipped as frozen whole blood, as isolated PBMCs, or as DNA extracted from either sample type. The source of this sequence is a human donor with acute or convalescent COVID-19. The donor label of this sample is uncertain. The material sequenced was peripheral blood. The chain is made from TRBV30 and TRBJ1-5; a weak D assignment points to TRBD1 (6 bases agree). The CDR3 region has the sequence CAWSTQGSQPQHF. The sequence in DNA is TGTGCCTGGAGTACGCAGGGGAGTCAGCCCCAGCATTTT.